This T cell receptor beta chain was documented in a study of cytomegalovirus exposure and HLA in healthy donors. The study, taken as a whole, reports: A later look showed TCR association rates differing by HLA locus, highest for DRB1 and lowest for HLA-C. The classifier reportedly diagnosed cytomegalovirus status with high specificity and sensitivity.

Concerning this clone itself: Antigen unknown.

This CDR3 comprises 15 residues. Germline values: CDR1 MNHEY, CDR2 SVGAGI. Trimming cost V 2 bases and J 4 bases; bases outside gene matches: 4. Both 60 Vbeta primers and 13 Jbeta primers went into the PCR. Clones were sequenced by immunoSEQ multiplex PCR, and TCRdb holds only the in-frame ones, with some missing. Among roughly 100,000 clones listed, 75% were seen once. The TCR sequence derives from a male donor in good health and CMV-seropositive. The chain couples TRBV6-5 to TRBJ2-2; 7 bases map to TRBD2. The sample comprised PBMCs. The CDR3 reads CASSYEGGITGELFF. CDR3 DNA sequence: TGTGCCAGCAGTTACGAGGGAGGGATCACCGGGGAGCTGTTTTTT.